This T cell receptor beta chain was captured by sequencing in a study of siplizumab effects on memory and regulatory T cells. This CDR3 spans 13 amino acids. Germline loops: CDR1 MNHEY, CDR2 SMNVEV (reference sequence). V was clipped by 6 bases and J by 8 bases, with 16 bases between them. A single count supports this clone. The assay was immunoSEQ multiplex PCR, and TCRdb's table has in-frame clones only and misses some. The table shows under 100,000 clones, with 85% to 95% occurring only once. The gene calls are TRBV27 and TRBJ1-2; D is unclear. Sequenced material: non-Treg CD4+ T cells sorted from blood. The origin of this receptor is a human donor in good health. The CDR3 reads CASRLHSSYGYTF. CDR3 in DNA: TGTGCCAGCAGACTCCACAGTTCCTACGGCTACACCTTC.